The source of this TCR beta chain is a study of shared clonotypes between healthy human individuals. Unmatched junction bases numbered 4, after V lost 1 base and J lost 8 bases. This CDR3 spans 15 amino acids. From germline, CDR1 is SEHNR and CDR2 FQNEAQ (reference sequence). This table comes from immunoSEQ multiplex PCR, and its TCRdb copy is limited to in-frame clones, with some not included. The data contain 470,000 or so clones, approximately 81% of them singletons. Sequenced: PBMCs. The chain links TRBV7-9 to TRBJ2-1; 11 bases are shared with TRBD2. The origin of this receptor is a woman in her thirties or forties in good health. Some clones in this sample may be carry-over from other donors' samples. The CDR3, as DNA: TGTGCCAGCAGCTTAGTAGCGGGAGGGCCGTATGAGCAGTTCTTC. Its translation is CASSLVAGGPYEQFF.